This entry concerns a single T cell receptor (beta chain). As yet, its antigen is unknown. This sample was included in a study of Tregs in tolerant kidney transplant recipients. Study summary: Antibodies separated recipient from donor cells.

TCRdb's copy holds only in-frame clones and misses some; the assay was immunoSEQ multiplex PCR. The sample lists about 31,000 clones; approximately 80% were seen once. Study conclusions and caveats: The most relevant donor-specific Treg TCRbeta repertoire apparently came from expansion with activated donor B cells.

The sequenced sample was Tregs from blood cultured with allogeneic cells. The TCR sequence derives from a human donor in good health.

The CDR3 sequence is CATSERTISGNTIYF. CDR3 nucleotides: TGTGCCACCAGCGAACGTACGATCTCTGGAAACACCATATATTTT. The chain combines TRBV15 with TRBJ1-3; D not resolved. Germline lookup yields CDR1 LNHNV and CDR2 YYDKDF (reference sequence). The ends were cut back, 5 bases at V and 0 bases at J, with 11 bases in the middle. The CDR3 has 15 residues.